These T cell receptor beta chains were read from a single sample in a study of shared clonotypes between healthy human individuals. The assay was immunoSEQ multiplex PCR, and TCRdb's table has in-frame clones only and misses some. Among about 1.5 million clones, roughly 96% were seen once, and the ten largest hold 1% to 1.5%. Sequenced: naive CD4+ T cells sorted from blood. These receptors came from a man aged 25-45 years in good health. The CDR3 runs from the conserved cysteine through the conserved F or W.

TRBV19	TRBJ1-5	CASSRYRDSNQPQHF
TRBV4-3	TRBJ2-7	CASSQDVGGEQYF
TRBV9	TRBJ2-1	CASSPSTGGDEQFF
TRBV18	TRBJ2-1	CASSGGGSYNEQFF
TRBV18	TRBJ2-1	CASSPELAGVQFF
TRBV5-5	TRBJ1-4	CASSLMYLGGNEKLFF
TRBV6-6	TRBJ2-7	CASGKDPYEQYF
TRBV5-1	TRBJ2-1	CASSSKWLAGGSSWNEQFF
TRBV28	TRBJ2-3	CASRQRLAGGSVTDTQYF
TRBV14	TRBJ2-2	CASSQFGSLTGELFF
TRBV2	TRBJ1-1	CASSRDGVNTEAFF
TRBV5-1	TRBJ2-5	CASSRPGGQETQYF
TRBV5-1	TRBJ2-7	CASSANQQGRLFYEQYF
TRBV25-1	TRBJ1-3	CASSTGQLSNGNTIYF
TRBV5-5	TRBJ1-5	CASSLRGTVSQPQHF
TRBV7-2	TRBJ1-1	CASRTWMPGRGMNTEAFF
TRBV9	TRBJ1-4	CASSPRTGGVEKLFF
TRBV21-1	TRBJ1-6	CASRMGIATHIYSPLHF
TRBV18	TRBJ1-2	CASSPSSGTGDYGYTF
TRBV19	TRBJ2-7	CASRKGLAGSYEQYF
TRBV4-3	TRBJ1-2	CASSQAGDRDNYGYTF
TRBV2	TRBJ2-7	CASSDRQGNEQYF
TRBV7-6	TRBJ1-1	CASSLITGGLGTEAFF
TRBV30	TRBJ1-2	CAWNQQGASGYTF
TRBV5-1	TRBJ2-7	CASRRDSGSYEQYF
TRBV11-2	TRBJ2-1	CASSYDRGYLNEQFF
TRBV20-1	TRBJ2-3	CSAHNTDTQYF
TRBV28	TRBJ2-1	CASSFPLLNNEQFF
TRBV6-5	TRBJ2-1	CASRQTGGLYNEQFF
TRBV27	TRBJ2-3	CASSLFRTSGITDTQYF
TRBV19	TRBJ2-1	CASSISNGEQFF
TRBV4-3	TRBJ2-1	CASSQATRLAGLYNEQFF
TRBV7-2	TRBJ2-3	CASRPRFRGGRGTDTQYF
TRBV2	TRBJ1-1	CASSRPAPRRNTEAFF
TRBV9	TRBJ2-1	CASSSLGGSNYNEQFF
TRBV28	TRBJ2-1	CAMGSYNEQFF
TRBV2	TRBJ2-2	CASRGASGNTGELFF
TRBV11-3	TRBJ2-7	CASSRGSYEQYF
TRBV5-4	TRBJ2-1	CASSSSGPQRFF
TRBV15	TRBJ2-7	CATGRGVAYEQYF
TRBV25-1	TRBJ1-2	CASSETSNYGYTF
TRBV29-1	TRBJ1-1	CSVVQQMNTEAFF
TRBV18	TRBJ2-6	CASSPLLPGANVLTF
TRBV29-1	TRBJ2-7	CSVCQGVSYEQYF
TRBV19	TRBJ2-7	CASSIQGPFGEQYF
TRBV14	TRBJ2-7	CASSQVQREGRSHEQYF
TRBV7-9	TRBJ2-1	CASSYRGIAVKTYNEQFF
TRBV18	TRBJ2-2	CASSPTSGIPTGELFF
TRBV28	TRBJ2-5	CASSFGQGAEETQYF